Sequencing of this T cell receptor beta chain was carried out in a study of T cell responses to AZD1222 COVID-19 vaccine. Germline V gene lookup returns CDR1 LNHDA and CDR2 SQIVND (reference sequence). With 2 bases removed from V and 3 bases from J, the gap between germline ends came to 12 bases. The CDR3 consists of 15 residues. The data were produced by immunoSEQ multiplex PCR, yet TCRdb's version contains in-frame clones alone and is incomplete. Seen here are about 170,000 clones, roughly nine tenths observed once, and the top ten hold about 1.6%. Sequences were derived from peripheral blood, sampled on day 0 of AZD1222 vaccination. The receptor was derived from an adult in good health. The V gene is TRBV19, the J gene TRBJ2-3; D is perhaps TRBD2 (6 bases). Here the CDR3 reads CASSIWRGLTDTQYF. The CDR3 nucleotides read TGTGCCAGTAGTATATGGCGGGGCTTAACAGATACGCAGTATTTT. Variable domain in full (rest from reference TRBV19 and TRBJ2-3): DGGITQSPKYLFRKEGQNVTLSCEQNLNHDAMYWYRQDPGQGLRLIYYSQIVNDFQKGDIAEGYSVSREKKESFPLTVTSAQKNPTAFYLCASSIWRGLTDTQYFGPGTRLTVL.